This T cell receptor (beta chain) was documented in a study of blood T cells in healthy people across ages. Whole-study findings and limits: Diversity was estimated from one million T cells, and these estimates were considered underestimates.

V dropped 5 bases and J dropped 8; count of bases not matched to a gene: 3. The CDR3 runs to 14 residues. CDR1 is SGHTA, CDR2 FQGNSA, per germline. Sample-barcoded 5' priming and a J-beta primer mix drove a second PCR of 7 to 11 cycles. One entry per CDR3 protein results from TCRdb running MiXCR on the 5' RACE reads. Here the sample spans hundreds of thousands of distinct CDR3 sequences, about 30% being singletons. Points on this clonotype: The antigen is not known.

Researchers isolated at least 6 million PBMCs per sample. Source material: blood. This receptor was taken from a woman aged 80 or over in good health. The V gene is TRBV7-2, the J gene TRBJ2-4; 13 bases are a match to TRBD2. CDR3 DNA: TGTGCCAGCAGCGGAGGACTAGCGGGGGACATTCAGTACTTC. This encodes CASSGGLAGDIQYF.